The T cell receptor (beta chain) described here comes from a study of shared clonotypes between healthy human individuals. Background on the study: Researchers assigned three CD4 naive, three CD4 memory, two CD8 naive and one CD8 memory plate to each donor. General study findings and limits: Naive subsets, compared against memory subsets, generally had larger estimated richness values. When naive CD4 clonotypes were compared across a handful of donors, around 5% were shared.

Clones were read by immunoSEQ multiplex PCR, and TCRdb kept only the in-frame ones, dropping some. This table has about 2.4 million clones, approximately 94% appearing once. Germline assignment: CDR1 MNHEY and CDR2 SVGAGI. The CDR3 contains 13 residues. The V end was cut by 7 bases, the J end by 1 base, with 10 bases between. On this clone itself: The antigen remains undetermined.

Material for sequencing was naive CD4+ T cells sorted from blood. Subset in this sample: CD45RA+ positively selected. The TCR originated in a man in his late teens or twenties in good health. The chain is built from TRBV6-5 and TRBJ2-5; D is ambiguous. In DNA, the CDR3 is TGTGCCAGCAATTCCGGTCCCCAAGAGACCCAGTACTTC. This codes for CASNSGPQETQYF.